The sequence of this TCR beta chain was determined in a study of OX40 agonist ivuxolimab in advanced cancers. About the research overall: Patients treated during dose escalation were battling hepatocellular carcinoma, melanoma, renal cell or head and neck cancer. Therapy given before enrollment (anti-PD-1, anti-PD-L1 or anti-CTLA-4) was allowed, and 40% had some.

This clone was counted only a few times. The antigen remains unidentified. Study results and caveats: Some nonresponders also had low normalized T-cell clonal expansion. Among expanded peripheral T cells, antigen specificity went undetermined.

Sequencing was performed with immunoSEQ multiplex PCR; in TCRdb, only in-frame clones are kept and a portion is missing. Among about 48,000 clones listed, approximately 83% were seen once. Trimming at V came to 5 bases and at J to 0 bases, leaving 6 bases not matched to a gene. The CDR3 runs 15 residues. Germline-derived CDR1 and CDR2 are LNHDA and SQIVND (reference sequence). The receptor was derived from an adult with an advanced solid tumor such as melanoma, head and neck, liver or kidney cancer. V is TRBV19 and J is TRBJ2-7; 8 positions agree with TRBD1. The starting material was CD4+ or CD8+ T cells sorted from blood, obtained in a trial of the OX40 agonist ivuxolimab. Here the CDR3 DNA reads TGTGCCAGTAGTTTCCGGGACAGGAGCTCCTACGAGCAGTACTTC. It codes for CASSFRDRSSYEQYF.